The present T cell receptor (beta chain) was sequenced within a study of tumor-infiltrating lymphocytes in primary liver carcinoma. At the level of the study: Each of the samples returned roughly 3.65 to 7.5 million productive TCRbeta reads (a yield similar across tissue types).

Total RNA and DNA came together from roughly 20-30 mg of bulk tissue without cell sorting. Uniformly, tumor samples exhibited a viable tumor cell fraction exceeding 85%. Concerning this clonotype itself: Its cognate antigen is unknown. Given the absence of the conserved phenylalanine or tryptophan at the CDR3 end, a read error is likely.

V lost 4 bases and J lost 8; bases outside the gene matches: 12. Germline CDR1 reads SQVTM; CDR2 reads ANQGSEA. This CDR3 comprises 15 residues. Constant-region priming of about 0.5 ug total RNA yielded TCR beta cDNA. Generation of the TCR beta libraries relied on three nested multiplex PCR rounds using slightly modified ARM-PCR. TRBV1-TRBV30 forward and Cbeta reverse primers drove the first two roughly 10-cycle rounds. TCRdb itself ran the multiplex PCR reads through MiXCR, one entry per CDR3 protein. The profile shows under 45,000 distinct CDR3 sequences, roughly 74% of them singletons. Study-level findings and limits: Tumor region pairs showed greater overlap than either tumor-adjacent or tumor-blood pairs did. Against blood, tumors held a significantly higher top-250-clone fraction (p = 0.039).

The chain couples TRBV29-1 to TRBJ2-1; TRBD2 agrees at 9 bases. The TCR originated in a man between 40 and 49 years old with primary liver carcinoma and hepatitis B virus infection. Input material: liver tumor tissue from sampling region 4. Sample subset: tumor region T4, right-lateral pole. In DNA form, the CDR3 reads TGCAGCGTTGCCCCCCTCCTAGCGGGAAGGTATGAGCAGTTCCTC. Translation: CSVAPLLAGRYEQFL.